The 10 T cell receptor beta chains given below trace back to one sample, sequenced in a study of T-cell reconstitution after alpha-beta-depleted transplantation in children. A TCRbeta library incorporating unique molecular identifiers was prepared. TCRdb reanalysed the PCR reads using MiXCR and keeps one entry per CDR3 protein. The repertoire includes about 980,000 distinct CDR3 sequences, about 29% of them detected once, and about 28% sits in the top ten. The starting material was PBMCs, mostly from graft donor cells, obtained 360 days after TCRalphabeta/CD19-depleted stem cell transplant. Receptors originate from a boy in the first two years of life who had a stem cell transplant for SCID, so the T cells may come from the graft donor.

CDR3 in DNA: TGTGCCAGCAGTCCCAAACTAGCGGGGGGCTACCAAGAGACCCAGTACTTC. Translating gives CASSPKLAGGYQETQYF. The chain recombines TRBV12-3 or TRBV12-4 with TRBJ2-5; TRBD2 matches at 12 bases. The CDR3 covers 17 residues. V was clipped by 5 bases and J by 0 bases; unmatched bases: 7.

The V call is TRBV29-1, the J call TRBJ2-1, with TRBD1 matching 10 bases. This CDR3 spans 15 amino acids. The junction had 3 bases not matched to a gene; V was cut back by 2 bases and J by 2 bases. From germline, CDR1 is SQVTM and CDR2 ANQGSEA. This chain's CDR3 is CSVERDRGTYNEQFF. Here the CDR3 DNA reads TGCAGCGTTGAACGGGACAGGGGAACCTACAATGAGCAGTTCTTC.

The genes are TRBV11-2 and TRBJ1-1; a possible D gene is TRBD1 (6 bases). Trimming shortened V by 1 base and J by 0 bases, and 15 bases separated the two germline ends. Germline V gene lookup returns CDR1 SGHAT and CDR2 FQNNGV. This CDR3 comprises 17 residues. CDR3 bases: TGTGCCAGCAGCTTAGTATATGGGGGCGGACTGAACACTGAAGCTTTCTTT. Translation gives CASSLVYGGGLNTEAFF.

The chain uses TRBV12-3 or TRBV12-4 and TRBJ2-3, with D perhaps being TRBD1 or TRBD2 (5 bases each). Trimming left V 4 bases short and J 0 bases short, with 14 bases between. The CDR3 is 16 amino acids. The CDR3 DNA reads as TGTGCCAGCAGTTCCGGGGACGTCCCTAGCACAGATACGCAGTATTTT. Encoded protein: CASSSGDVPSTDTQYF.

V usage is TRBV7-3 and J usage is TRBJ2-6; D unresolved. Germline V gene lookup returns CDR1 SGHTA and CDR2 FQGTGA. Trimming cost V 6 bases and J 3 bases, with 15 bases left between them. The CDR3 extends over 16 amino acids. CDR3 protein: CASSQTGMNGANVLTF. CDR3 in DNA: TGTGCCAGCAGTCAAACCGGTATGAATGGGGCCAACGTCCTGACTTTC. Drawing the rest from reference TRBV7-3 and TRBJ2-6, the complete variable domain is GAGVSQTPSNKVTEKGKYVELRCDPISGHTALYWYRQSLGQGPEFLIYFQGTGAADDSGLPNDRFFAVRPEGSVSTLKIQRTERGDSAVYLCASSQTGMNGANVLTFGAGSRLTVL.

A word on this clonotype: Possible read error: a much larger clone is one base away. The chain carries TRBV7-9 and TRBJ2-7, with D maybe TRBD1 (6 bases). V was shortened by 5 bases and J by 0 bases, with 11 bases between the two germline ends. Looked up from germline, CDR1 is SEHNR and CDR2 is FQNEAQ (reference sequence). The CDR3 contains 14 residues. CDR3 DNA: TGTGCCAGCAGCCAAGTACAGGGCTCCTACGAGCAGTACTTC. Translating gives CASSQVQGSYEQYF.

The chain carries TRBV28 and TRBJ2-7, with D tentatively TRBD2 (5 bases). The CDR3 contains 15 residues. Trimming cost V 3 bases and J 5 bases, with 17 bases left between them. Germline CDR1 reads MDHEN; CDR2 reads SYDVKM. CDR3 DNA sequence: TGTGCCAGCAGTTTTTGGAGCAGCGGCGTCCACGAGCAGTACTTC. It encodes CASSFWSSGVHEQYF.

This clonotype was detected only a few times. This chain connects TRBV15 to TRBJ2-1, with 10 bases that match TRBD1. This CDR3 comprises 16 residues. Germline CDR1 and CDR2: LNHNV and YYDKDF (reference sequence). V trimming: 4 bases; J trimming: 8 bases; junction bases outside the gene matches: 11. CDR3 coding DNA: TGTGCCACCAGCAAACAAGGACAGGGGGGTATCGATGAGCAGTTCTTC. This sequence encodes CATSKQGQGGIDEQFF.

CDR3 residues: CASSQDHREETQYF. CDR3 nucleotides: TGTGCCAGCAGCCAAGATCACAGGGAAGAGACCCAGTACTTC. J is TRBJ2-5 and V is TRBV3-1; D might be TRBD1 (6 bases). The CDR3 spans 14 residues. With 0 bases removed from V and 3 bases from J, the gap between germline ends came to 8 bases. The V gene's germline CDR1 is LGHDT and CDR2 YNNKEL (reference sequence).

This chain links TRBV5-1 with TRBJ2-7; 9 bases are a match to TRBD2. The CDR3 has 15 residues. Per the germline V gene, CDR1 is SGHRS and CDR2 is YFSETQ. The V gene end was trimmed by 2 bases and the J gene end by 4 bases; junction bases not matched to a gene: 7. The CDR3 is CASSFQRGAQYEQYF. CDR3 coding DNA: TGCGCCAGCAGCTTCCAGCGGGGGGCACAGTACGAGCAGTACTTC. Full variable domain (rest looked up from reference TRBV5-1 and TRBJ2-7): KAGVTQTPRYLIKTRGQQVTLSCSPISGHRSVSWYQQTPGQGLQFLFEYFSETQRNKGNFPGRFSGRQFSNSRSEMNVSTLELGDSALYLCASSFQRGAQYEQYFGPGTRLTVT.